Below, 26 T cell receptor beta chains from the same sample are listed, as sequenced in a study of Ad26.COV2.S vaccination and SARS-CoV-2 variants. The method was immunoSEQ multiplex PCR; TCRdb's version includes in-frame clones alone and lacks a portion of them. The sample has hundreds of thousands of clones, roughly 90% seen once; the top ten hold about 1.5%. Treatment meaning: some 20 received Ad26.COV2.S at low or high dose, single or two shots; roughly five received placebo; per-sample allocation not given. Samples came from day 63 after the first vaccine or placebo injection. Here the sequenced sample was peripheral blood, taken in a trial of Ad26.COV2.S vaccine versus placebo. The receptors derive from a person aged 18-65 years who received the Ad26.COV2.S COVID-19 vaccine or a placebo.

The CDR3 DNA is TGTGCCAGCACCGGACAGTCAGCAGGTGGCTACACCTTC. This translates into CASTGQSAGGYTF. V and J are TRBV12-3 or TRBV12-4 and TRBJ1-2, with a tentative D call TRBD1 (6 bases). The CDR3 totals 13 residues. The V end was cut by 7 bases, the J end by 7 bases, with 16 bases between.

V gene TRBV5-1 combines with J gene TRBJ2-1; D may be TRBD2 (5 bases). In germline, CDR1 is SGHRS, CDR2 YFSETQ. The CDR3 is 15 amino acids. Trimming cost V 4 bases and J 3 bases, with 14 bases left between them. As DNA, the CDR3 is TGCGCCAGCAGCCGGGAAGTAACGGGCTACAATGAGCAGTTCTTC. Its protein is CASSREVTGYNEQFF.

The chain joins TRBV6-5 to TRBJ1-1; TRBD1 aligns across 7 bases. Germline CDR1 is MNHEY and CDR2 is SVGAGI. The CDR3 extends over 16 amino acids. The V gene end was trimmed by 2 bases and the J gene end by 1 base; junction bases not matched to a gene: 7. The CDR3 is CASSYNRGGWNTEAFF. CDR3 bases: TGTGCCAGCAGTTACAACAGGGGTGGTTGGAACACTGAAGCTTTCTTT.

The chain is built from TRBV2 and TRBJ1-2; D unresolved. In germline, CDR1 is SNHLY, CDR2 FYNNEI. With 6 bases removed from V and 9 bases from J, the gap between germline ends came to 8 bases. The CDR3 covers 10 residues. The CDR3 sequence is CASSGGRYTF. The CDR3 coding sequence is TGTGCCAGCAGCGGTGGTCGCTACACCTTC. The entire variable domain, with the rest obtained from reference TRBV2 and TRBJ1-2, is as follows: EPEVTQTPSHQVTQMGQEVILRCVPISNHLYFYWYRQILGQKVEFLVSFYNNEISEKSEIFDDQFSVERPDGSNFTLKIRSTKLEDSAMYFCASSGGRYTFGSGTRLTVV.

This chain uses TRBV5-1 with TRBJ2-5; 7 nucleotides agree with TRBD1. Unmatched junction bases numbered 12, after V lost 2 bases and J lost 2 bases. Looked up from germline, CDR1 is SGHRS and CDR2 is YFSETQ. CDR3 length: 17 amino acids. In DNA, the CDR3 is TGCGCCAGCAGCTTTTCCCCCGGTTGGGACAGACAAGAGACCCAGTACTTC. This codes for CASSFSPGWDRQETQYF.

V usage is TRBV3-1 (or the pseudogene TRBV3-2) and J usage is TRBJ2-2, with 13 positions matching TRBD2. CDR1 and CDR2 (germline): LGHDT, YNNKEL (reference sequence). The CDR3 is 17 residues long. V was clipped by 2 bases and J by 5 bases; unmatched bases: 5. The CDR3 DNA sequence: TGTGCCAGCAGCCAACGGACTAGCGGGGGACGGACCGGGGAGCTGTTTTTT. Its protein is CASSQRTSGGRTGELFF.

This clone was found once. The junction and the germline gene differ at one end; a read error may be behind it. The rearrangement joins TRBV7-2 to TRBJ2-1, with 7 bases aligning to TRBD2. The V gene's germline CDR1 is SGHTA and CDR2 FQGNSA. This CDR3 has 12 residues. The CDR3 sequence is CASSLAENEQFF. CDR3 nucleotides: TGTGCCAGCAGCCTAGCGGAAAATGAGCAGTTCTTC.

J is TRBJ1-2 and V is TRBV7-9; weak D call: TRBD1 (5 bases). Germline V gene lookup returns CDR1 SEHNR and CDR2 FQNEAQ (reference sequence). Trimming took off 2 bases at V and 3 bases at J, with 19 bases between the two ends. The CDR3 sequence is 17 residues long. CDR3 loop: CASSLSRDAGRDYGYTF. The DNA for the CDR3 is TGTGCCAGCAGCTTAAGCAGGGACGCGGGTAGGGACTATGGCTACACCTTC.

The chain couples TRBV29-1 to TRBJ2-5; D is undetermined. The CDR3 spans 12 residues. The V end lost 3 bases, the J end lost 5 bases, and 10 bases lay between the germline ends. CDR1 is SQVTM and CDR2 is ANQGSEA in the germline V gene. CDR3 DNA: TGCAGCGTTGATGGAGTCTACGAGACCCAGTACTTC. Translating gives CSVDGVYETQYF.

The chain has TRBV24-1 and TRBJ1-5; D may be TRBD1 (5 bases). The CDR3 has 14 residues. CDR1 is KGHDR, CDR2 SFDVKD, per germline. V lost 6 bases and J 0 bases, leaving 8 bases between the germline ends. The CDR3 is CATSRDLSNQPQHF. The CDR3 region has the DNA TGTGCCACCAGTAGGGACCTTAGCAATCAGCCCCAGCATTTT.

A word on this clone: The same CDR3 can be traced to other DNA sequences in this sample. The V and J genes are TRBV12-3 or TRBV12-4 and TRBJ2-5; D is unclear. Trimming took off 6 bases at V and 4 bases at J, with 12 bases between the two ends. The CDR3 spans 13 residues. The CDR3 loop reads CASSLAWGETQYF. The CDR3 coding sequence is TGTGCCAGCAGCCTGGCATGGGGAGAGACCCAGTACTTC.

This clone was detected only a few times. The chain links TRBV6-5 to TRBJ1-3; no clear D gene. V lost 5 bases, J lost 0 bases, and 8 bases lay in between. The CDR3 contains 14 residues. The germline CDR1 and CDR2 sequences are MNHEY and SVGAGI. CDR3 residues: CASSPSYSGNTIYF. CDR3 bases: TGTGCCAGCAGTCCCTCATACTCTGGAAACACCATATATTTT.

The V and J genes are TRBV7-6 and TRBJ2-7, with D possibly being TRBD1 (6 bases). The V end was cut by 1 base, the J end by 3 bases, with 13 bases between. CDR3 length: 15 residues. The germline gives CDR1 SGHVS, CDR2 FNYEAQ. CDR3 DNA: TGTGCCAGCAGCTTAGGTTGGGGGCCGCACTACGAGCAGTACTTC. Amino acids: CASSLGWGPHYEQYF.

The count of this clone is one. This chain links TRBV29-1 with TRBJ2-6, with a possible D match to TRBD2 (5 bases). The CDR3 totals 14 residues. Germline assignment: CDR1 SQVTM and CDR2 ANQGSEA. Deletions cut 5 bases from V and 2 bases from J, with 10 bases between. The CDR3 DNA reads as TGCAGCGTTTATGCGGGCGCTGGGGCCAACGTCCTGACTTTC. It encodes CSVYAGAGANVLTF.

This clone was seen only a few times. The chain uses TRBV4-1 and TRBJ1-1, with D possibly TRBD1 on 6 matching bases. Germline V gives CDR1 MGHRA, CDR2 YSYEKL. The CDR3 totals 15 residues. V was clipped by 4 bases and J by 1 base, with 13 bases between them. CDR3 DNA: TGCGCCAGCAGCCCAAGGACAGATAGGAACACTGAAGCTTTCTTT. It translates to CASSPRTDRNTEAFF.

CDR3 DNA: TGTGCCACCTCCGGGACAGCCTACGAGCAGTACTTC. Translation: CATSGTAYEQYF. The rearrangement uses TRBV6-5 and TRBJ2-7, with 7 bases identical to TRBD1. Unmatched junction bases numbered 5, after V lost 10 bases and J lost 2 bases. The V gene's germline CDR1 is MNHEY and CDR2 SVGAGI. The CDR3 totals 12 residues.

The CDR3 region has the DNA TGCAGCGTCATACTAGCGGAGGGGAGCAATGAGCAGTTCTTC. Translating it yields CSVILAEGSNEQFF. The chain combines TRBV29-1 with TRBJ2-1; TRBD2 agrees at 8 bases. Looked up from germline, CDR1 is SQVTM and CDR2 is ANQGSEA. V trimming: 6 bases; J trimming: 6 bases; junction bases outside the gene matches: 10. This CDR3 spans 14 amino acids.

The V and J genes are TRBV12-3 or TRBV12-4 and TRBJ2-1; 9 bases fit TRBD2. The CDR3 has 13 amino acids. J lost 13 bases, V lost 2 bases, and 6 bases had no gene match. DNA of the CDR3: TGTGCCAGCAGTTTAAGACTAGCGGAAATCCAGTTCTTC. Its protein is CASSLRLAEIQFF.

J is TRBJ2-7 and V is TRBV3-1 (or the pseudogene TRBV3-2), with 9 bases identical to TRBD2. Trimming removed 0 bases from V and 4 bases from J; junction bases left unmatched: 7. The CDR3 spans 16 residues. Looked up from germline, CDR1 is LGHDT and CDR2 is YNNKEL (reference sequence). The CDR3 DNA sequence: TGTGCCAGCAGCCAAGAACCAGCGGGAGGCCTATACGAGCAGTACTTC. It codes for CASSQEPAGGLYEQYF.

The CDR3 protein is CASSPRGAGTQYF. CDR3 coding DNA: TGTGCCAGCAGCCCCCGGGGGGCGGGTACGCAGTATTTT. The chain combines TRBV7-3 with TRBJ2-3, with D possibly being TRBD2 (7 bases). This CDR3 region has 13 residues. Germline-derived CDR1 and CDR2 are SGHTA and FQGTGA. V lost 5 bases and J lost 8, with 14 bases in between. Full variable domain (remainder filled in from reference TRBV7-3 and TRBJ2-3): GAGVSQTPSNKVTEKGKYVELRCDPISGHTALYWYRQSLGQGPEFLIYFQGTGAADDSGLPNDRFFAVRPEGSVSTLKIQRTERGDSAVYLCASSPRGAGTQYFGPGTRLTVL.

The chain uses TRBV12-3 or TRBV12-4 and TRBJ2-7, with TRBD1 identical over 9 bases. V dropped 5 bases and J dropped 7; count of bases not matched to a gene: 6. This CDR3 is 13 amino acids long. The CDR3 DNA reads as TGTGCCAGCAGTAGGGACAGGGTCTCAGAGCAGTACTTC. Translating gives CASSRDRVSEQYF.

This clone was recorded once. The chain links TRBV30 to TRBJ1-1; D unresolved. Germline assignment: CDR1 GTSNPN and CDR2 SVGIG (reference sequence). V was cut by 2 bases and J by 8 bases, with 9 bases left in between. This CDR3 has 11 residues. CDR3 amino acids: CAWSPTAEAFF. CDR3 coding DNA: TGTGCCTGGAGTCCAACGGCCGAAGCTTTCTTT. The variable domain in full, completed from reference TRBV30 and TRBJ1-1, reads SQTIHQWPATLVQPVGSPLSLECTVEGTSNPNLYWYRQAAGRGLQLLFYSVGIGQISSEVPQNLSASRPQDRQFILSSKKLLLSDSGFYLCAWSPTAEAFFGQGTRLTVV.

This clone was found once. The gene calls are TRBV7-2 and TRBJ1-1, with unresolved D. V shed 5 bases and J shed 5 bases, with 12 bases lying between them. Germline V CDR1 and CDR2: SGHTA, FQGNSA. The CDR3 extends over 13 amino acids. For the CDR3, the DNA is TGTGCCAGCAGCCGCGGCGGGAGGACTGAAGCTTTCTTT. This codes for CASSRGGRTEAFF.

As DNA, the CDR3 is TGTGCCGGGCAGACGGACGGACCCCTCCACTTT. Protein: CAGQTDGPLHF. The V and J genes are TRBV7-9 and TRBJ1-6; no definite D call. The V end lost 11 bases, the J end lost 12 bases, and 14 bases lay between the germline ends. This CDR3 has 11 residues. CDR1 SEHNR and CDR2 FQNEAQ come from the germline V gene (reference sequence).

The J gene is TRBJ2-7, the V gene TRBV11-2, with 11 positions matching TRBD1. Germline lookup yields CDR1 SGHAT and CDR2 FQNNGV. CDR3 length: 15 amino acids. After removal of 2 bases from V and 3 bases from J, the junction contained 3 bases not matched to a gene. In DNA, the CDR3 is TGTGCCAGCAGCTTAACCGGGACAGGGGGCTACGAGCAGTACTTC. Translated: CASSLTGTGGYEQYF. The variable domain in full, completed from reference TRBV11-2 and TRBJ2-7, reads EAGVAQSPRYKIIEKRQSVAFWCNPISGHATLYWYQQILGQGPKLLIQFQNNGVVDDSQLPKDRFSAERLKGVDSTLKIQPAKLEDSAVYLCASSLTGTGGYEQYFGPGTRLTVT.

The genes are TRBV30 and TRBJ1-2, with TRBD1 identical over 9 bases. Germline CDR1 and CDR2: GTSNPN and SVGIG (reference sequence). The CDR3 runs to 13 residues. The junction had 6 bases not matched to a gene; V was cut back by 5 bases and J by 5 bases. The CDR3 is CAWATGQGYGYTF. DNA for the CDR3: TGTGCCTGGGCAACGGGACAGGGATATGGCTACACCTTC.